These 24 T cell receptor beta chains originate from one sample sequenced in a study of T-cell reconstitution after alpha-beta-depleted transplantation in children. Unique molecular identifiers were used in preparing the TCRbeta library. TCRdb re-analysed the PCR reads in MiXCR, keeping a single row per CDR3 protein. Here the sample spans around 190,000 distinct CDR3 sequences, approximately 6.9% being singletons. The source was PBMCs, collected before TCRalphabeta/CD19-depleted stem cell transplant. The receptors were sampled from a boy between 2 and 10 years old with acute lymphoblastic leukemia, due to receive a stem cell transplant.

This clonotype was observed at least ten times. The chain uses TRBV28 and TRBJ2-7; 8 nucleotides agree with TRBD1. With V trimmed by 7 bases and J by 4 bases, 12 bases remained unmatched. This CDR3 is 15 amino acids long. CDR1 is MDHEN and CDR2 is SYDVKM in the germline V gene. This chain's CDR3 is CASKGQGGNTYEQYF. DNA for the CDR3: TGTGCCAGCAAAGGACAGGGAGGTAACACGTACGAGCAGTACTTC.

This clonotype was observed at least ten times. This chain uses TRBV5-5 with TRBJ2-5, with a tentative D call TRBD2 (5 bases). The CDR3 is 14 residues long. The V end was cut by 1 base, the J end by 2 bases, with 9 bases between. From germline, CDR1 is SGHKS and CDR2 YYEKEE (reference sequence). The CDR3 nucleotides are TGTGCCAGCAGCTTGCGTGGCGGGCAAGAGACCCAGTACTTC. Residues: CASSLRGGQETQYF.

Details on this clonotype: A much larger clone is a single base away; this may be a read error. This is likely a read error, given that the CDR3 carries no conserved phenylalanine or tryptophan at its end. The genes are TRBV4-3 and TRBJ1-1; the D is unclear. V was shortened by 4 bases and J by 6 bases, with 12 bases between the two germline ends. The CDR3 totals 13 residues. In germline, CDR1 is LGHNA, CDR2 YSLEER. In DNA form, the CDR3 reads TGCGCCAGCAGCCTCAGCGTTCAGTCTGAAGCTTTCGTT. Its translation: CASSLSVQSEAFV.

This clonotype has ten or more counts. The J gene is TRBJ2-1, the V gene TRBV20-1; the D gene is possibly TRBD2 (5 bases). There are 13 residues in the CDR3. The germline V gene has CDR1 DFQATT and CDR2 SNEGSKA (reference sequence). Trimming removed 3 bases from V and 5 bases from J, with 11 bases in between. CDR3 loop: CSASGNRHNEQFF. In DNA, the CDR3 is TGCAGTGCTAGCGGGAACCGCCACAATGAGCAGTTCTTC.

In its sample, this clonotype was seen many times. The chain is built from TRBV4-3 and TRBJ2-1, with D unresolved. The CDR3 runs 15 residues. The germline V and J ends were trimmed by 4 bases and 3 bases, with 13 bases remaining between them. CDR1 LGHNA and CDR2 YSLEER come from the germline V gene. CDR3 coding DNA: TGCGCCAGCAGCCCCCGGTGGGTCAACTACAATGAGCAGTTCTTC. It codes for CASSPRWVNYNEQFF.

The rearrangement uses TRBV27 and TRBJ2-7; D gene uncertain. The CDR3 runs to 11 residues. Germline-derived CDR1 and CDR2 are MNHEY and SMNVEV (reference sequence). V lost 6 bases and J lost 5, with 8 bases in between. CDR3 DNA sequence: TGTGCCAGCAGCGCAGCCGACGAGCAGTACTTC. Protein: CASSAADEQYF.

This clonotype was observed many times. The rearrangement uses TRBV12-3 or TRBV12-4 and TRBJ2-4; D may be TRBD1 (6 bases). This CDR3 is built from 15 residues. The germline V and J ends were trimmed by 5 bases and 7 bases, with 18 bases remaining between them. In DNA form, the CDR3 reads TGTGCCAGCAGTCCACTGTTTATGGGGGCGAACATTCAGTACTTC. This encodes CASSPLFMGANIQYF.

The chain joins TRBV30 to TRBJ2-5; D is perhaps TRBD1 (6 bases). The CDR3 contains 15 residues. The V gene lost 3 bases and the J gene lost 2 bases, with 16 bases spanning the gap. Germline values: CDR1 GTSNPN, CDR2 SVGIG (reference sequence). In DNA, the CDR3 is TGTGCCTGGAGCCTAGGGGGATTCTCTCAAGAGACCCAGTACTTC. The encoded protein is CAWSLGGFSQETQYF.

This clonotype has a handful of counts. The genes are TRBV7-2 and TRBJ2-7; TRBD2 aligns across 9 bases. The junction had 7 bases not matched to a gene; V was cut back by 5 bases and J by 2 bases. CDR3 length: 15 amino acids. Germline assignment: CDR1 SGHTA and CDR2 FQGNSA. The CDR3 region has the DNA TGTGCCAGCAGCCCAGGACTAGCGTGGGCCTACGAGCAGTACTTC. Amino acid sequence: CASSPGLAWAYEQYF.

The chain couples TRBV20-1 to TRBJ2-6; 8 positions match TRBD1. Germline CDR1 is DFQATT and CDR2 is SNEGSKA (reference sequence). There are 15 residues in the CDR3. V shed 2 bases and J 3 bases; nucleotides not matched to a gene: 3. CDR3 protein: CSARLGQGGANVLTF. DNA for the CDR3: TGCAGTGCTAGACTCGGACAGGGTGGGGCCAACGTCCTGACTTTC.

In this sample, this clonotype turned up many times. The CDR3 spells CASSVPRIEETQYF. CDR3 DNA: TGTGCCAGCAGCGTACCCCGGATCGAGGAGACCCAGTACTTC. The chain couples TRBV25-1 to TRBJ2-5; D is ambiguous. This CDR3 is built from 14 residues. V was trimmed by 6 bases and J by 5 bases, leaving 16 bases between them. Germline V gene sequence: CDR1 MGHDK, CDR2 SYGVNS. The full variable domain, its missing parts supplied by reference TRBV25-1 and TRBJ2-5, is EADIYQTPRYLVIGTGKKITLECSQTMGHDKMYWYQQDPGMELHLIHYSYGVNSTEKGDLSSESTVSRIRTEHFPLTLESARPSHTSQYLCASSVPRIEETQYFGPGTRLLVL.

The table lists this clonotype with a few counts. V usage is TRBV4-2 and J usage is TRBJ2-5, with D tentatively TRBD1 (6 bases). This CDR3 contains 14 residues. Germline V gene lookup returns CDR1 LGHNA and CDR2 YNFKEQ. The V gene lost 1 base and the J gene lost 4 bases, with 10 bases spanning the gap. The CDR3 bases are TGTGCCAGCAGCCAAGCCGGGACAACAGAGACCCAGTACTTC. Protein: CASSQAGTTETQYF.

A few counts support this clonotype. The chain links TRBV28 to TRBJ1-1; no firm D call. Trimming pared 3 bases from V and 6 bases from J, leaving 14 bases between. Germline CDR1 is MDHEN and CDR2 is SYDVKM. The CDR3 contains 14 residues. The CDR3 coding sequence is TGTGCCAGCAGTTTCGGTGGGCGGCGGGCTGAAGCTTTCTTT. It translates to CASSFGGRRAEAFF.

In this sample, this clonotype turned up a few times. This chain joins TRBV4-2 and TRBJ2-2, with D uncertain. This CDR3 region has 15 residues. CDR1 is LGHNA and CDR2 is YNFKEQ in the germline V gene. The V and J ends lost 1 base and 2 bases respectively, with 8 bases between them. CDR3 loop: CASSQATANTGELFF. The CDR3 DNA reads as TGTGCCAGCAGCCAAGCGACCGCCAACACCGGGGAGCTGTTTTTT.

At least ten counts were recorded for this clonotype. The chain combines TRBV2 with TRBJ2-1; TRBD2 matches 12 bases. CDR1 and CDR2 (germline): SNHLY, FYNNEI. The CDR3 has 15 residues. V shed 6 bases and J 6 bases; nucleotides not matched to a gene: 6. The CDR3 loop is CASSQTSGSVNEQFF. The CDR3 nucleotides are TGTGCCAGCAGCCAGACTAGCGGGAGTGTCAATGAGCAGTTCTTC.

This clonotype was observed many times. The gene calls are TRBV29-1 and TRBJ1-2; 7 bases align to TRBD1. Germline V gene data show CDR1 as SQVTM and CDR2 as ANQGSEA. With V trimmed by 5 bases and J by 6 bases, 6 bases remained unmatched. The CDR3 is 12 amino acids. The chain's CDR3 is CSVSDRDNGYTF. CDR3 nucleotide sequence: TGCAGCGTTTCAGACAGGGACAATGGCTACACCTTC.

The rearrangement uses TRBV5-1 and TRBJ1-6; 7 bases line up with TRBD1. V shed 5 bases and J 9 bases; nucleotides not matched to a gene: 5. The CDR3 extends over 13 amino acids. The germline gives CDR1 SGHRS, CDR2 YFSETQ. The CDR3 is CASRRQGGSPLHF. The CDR3 DNA reads as TGCGCCAGCAGGCGACAGGGTGGTTCACCCCTCCACTTT.

The chain links TRBV7-9 to TRBJ2-5; the D gene could be TRBD1 or TRBD2 (6 bases each). This CDR3 contains 14 residues. V shed 3 bases and J shed 3 bases, with 11 bases lying between them. Germline lookup yields CDR1 SEHNR and CDR2 FQNEAQ (reference sequence). CDR3 region: CASSFNREEETQYF. The CDR3 DNA follows: TGTGCCAGCAGCTTTAACAGGGAGGAAGAGACCCAGTACTTC.

This clonotype was seen more than once but under ten times. The rearrangement uses TRBV28 and TRBJ1-5; TRBD1 is a possible D gene (5 bases). The V end was cut by 8 bases, the J end by 0 bases, with 20 bases between. This CDR3 region has 17 residues. Per the germline V gene, CDR1 is MDHEN and CDR2 is SYDVKM. In nucleotides, the CDR3 is TGTGCCAGCCTCACTCCAGGGATAGAGTATAGCAATCAGCCCCAGCATTTT. This encodes CASLTPGIEYSNQPQHF.

This clonotype was observed many times. The chain has TRBV4-1 and TRBJ2-7; 7 bases agree with TRBD1. The CDR3 is 15 amino acids. Germline CDR1 and CDR2: MGHRA and YSYEKL. The V gene end was trimmed by 1 base and the J gene end by 3 bases; junction bases not matched to a gene: 6. CDR3 DNA: TGCGCCAGCAGCCAAGTCGGGACAGCGAACTACGAGCAGTACTTC. Its protein product is CASSQVGTANYEQYF.

This rearrangement joins TRBV7-8 to TRBJ2-1; TRBD2 might be the D (7 bases). V shed 3 bases and J shed 10 bases, with 13 bases lying between them. Germline CDR1 and CDR2: SGHVS and FQNEAQ. The CDR3 runs to 13 residues. The CDR3 nucleotides are TGTGCCAGCAGCTTTACGGGGGGCATGGAGCAGTTCTTC. It specifies CASSFTGGMEQFF.

This clonotype was found many times. The V call is TRBV28, the J call TRBJ1-2; weak D call: TRBD1 (6 bases). This CDR3 has 13 amino acids. Germline-derived CDR1 and CDR2 are MDHEN and SYDVKM. With 4 bases removed from V and 2 bases from J, the gap between germline ends came to 8 bases. CDR3 residues: CASSSDRNYGYTF. The CDR3 DNA reads TGTGCCAGCAGTTCGGACAGAAACTATGGCTACACCTTC.

This clonotype was seen ten or more times. The genes are TRBV20-1 and TRBJ1-1; TRBD1 agrees at 11 bases. The V segment lost 6 bases and the J segment 1 base; nucleotides outside the gene matches: 10. The CDR3 has 16 residues. Per the germline V gene, CDR1 is DFQATT and CDR2 is SNEGSKA (reference sequence). Here the CDR3 reads CSAALGQGVANTEAFF. CDR3 DNA: TGCAGTGCCGCCCTGGGACAGGGGGTAGCGAACACTGAAGCTTTCTTT.

This clonotype was recorded a few times. The chain uses TRBV24-1 and TRBJ2-3; the D gene could be TRBD1 or TRBD2 (6 bases each). The ends were cut back, 12 bases at V and 2 bases at J, with 26 bases in the middle. Germline CDR1 is KGHDR and CDR2 is SFDVKD. The CDR3 loop spans 17 amino acids. CDR3 amino acids: CAVTPGDGSRTTDTQYF. The CDR3 DNA follows: TGTGCCGTTACCCCAGGGGACGGGAGTCGGACCACAGATACGCAGTATTTT.